These T cell receptor beta chains were read from a single sample in a study of T-cell memory formation after mild COVID-19. From the 5' RACE reads, TCRdb called clonotypes with MiXCR, one entry per CDR3 protein. The sample has 49,000 or so distinct CDR3 sequences; approximately 7% are singletons. The sample was PBMCs or a T cell subset sorted from them (not recorded which). These receptors were collected from a man younger than 35 who had mild COVID-19 (a few samples of this study predate the infection). Cell type and time point are not known. Both conserved end residues are part of each CDR3. The D gene is left open where the match is weak. For some rows the clone size is stated as once, few or many, or as a class when expanded; others skip it.

V: TRBV7-2
size: few
length: 14
D: TRBD1
J: TRBJ2-1
DNA: TGTGCCAGCAGCCGACAGGGGCTGGACAATGAGCAGTTCTTC
CDR3: CASSRQGLDNEQFF

V: TRBV24-1
size: -
length: 15
D: TRBD1
J: TRBJ2-1
DNA: TGTGCCACCAGTGACCGGGACAGGGGGTTCGATGAGCAGTTCTTC
CDR3: CATSDRDRGFDEQFF

V: TRBV3-1
size: few
length: 13
D: -
J: TRBJ1-6
DNA: TGTGCCAGCAGCCCTGATAGTAATTCACCCCTCCACTTT
CDR3: CASSPDSNSPLHF

V: TRBV28
size: few
length: 12
D: -
J: TRBJ1-2
DNA: TGTGCCAGCATGGACTCCGGACGTGGCTACACCTTC
CDR3: CASMDSGRGYTF

V: TRBV7-2
size: few
length: 13
D: TRBD1
J: TRBJ1-6
DNA: TGTGCCAGCAGCCCGACAGGGTGGGAACCCCTCCACTTT
CDR3: CASSPTGWEPLHF

V: TRBV18
size: many
length: 14
D: -
J: TRBJ2-5
DNA: TGTGCCAGCTCACCACGTTCTGGGGTGGAGACCCAGTACTTC
CDR3: CASSPRSGVETQYF

V: TRBV27
size: -
length: 15
D: -
J: TRBJ1-5
DNA: TGTGCCAGCAGTTTATTACAGGGAGGGAGTCAGCCCCAGCATTTT
CDR3: CASSLLQGGSQPQHF

V: TRBV12-3/TRBV12-4
size: many
length: 13
D: -
J: TRBJ1-1
DNA: TGTGCCAGCAGTTTGACGGGGGAGCCTGAAGCTTTCTTT
CDR3: CASSLTGEPEAFF

V: TRBV28
size: few
length: 14
D: -
J: TRBJ1-3
DNA: TGTGCCAGCAGTTTACTGGCAGGGGAAGACACCATATATTTT
CDR3: CASSLLAGEDTIYF

V: TRBV12-3/TRBV12-4
size: few
length: 14
D: -
J: TRBJ1-2
DNA: TGTGCCAGCAGTCCGAACTCAGGGTATGAAGGCTACACCTTC
CDR3: CASSPNSGYEGYTF

V: TRBV7-9
size: many
length: 15
D: TRBD2
J: TRBJ2-5
DNA: TGTGCCAGCAGCCGGGCGGGGGGGAGCCAAGAGACCCAGTACTTC
CDR3: CASSRAGGSQETQYF

V: TRBV30
size: few
length: 14
D: TRBD2
J: TRBJ2-7
DNA: TGTGCCTGGAGTGTGGGAGGGCCGAACTACGAGCAGTACTTC
CDR3: CAWSVGGPNYEQYF

V: TRBV7-2
size: few
length: 14
D: -
J: TRBJ2-5
DNA: TGTGCCAGCAGCTTTATGAGCGGACAAGAGACCCAGTACTTC
CDR3: CASSFMSGQETQYF

V: TRBV6-2/TRBV6-3
size: few
length: 13
D: -
J: TRBJ1-2
DNA: TGTGCCAGCAGTTACGGAGGTCCCTATGGCTACACCTTC
CDR3: CASSYGGPYGYTF

V: TRBV6-2/TRBV6-3
size: -
length: 14
D: TRBD1
J: TRBJ2-7
DNA: TGTGCCAGGCCCATTGGACAGGGGACCTACGAGCAGTACTTC
CDR3: CARPIGQGTYEQYF

V: TRBV12-3/TRBV12-4
size: few
length: 16
D: TRBD2
J: TRBJ2-7
DNA: TGTGCCAGCAGTACGCCGGGACTAGCGGGAGCCCACGAGCAGTACTTC
CDR3: CASSTPGLAGAHEQYF

V: TRBV5-5
size: -
length: 14
D: -
J: TRBJ2-4
DNA: TGTGCCAGCAGCTTGGGTGGTGGCAAAAACATTCAGTACTTC
CDR3: CASSLGGGKNIQYF

V: TRBV2
size: -
length: 13
D: -
J: TRBJ1-4
DNA: TGTGCCAGCAGTCCCACAACTAATGAAAAACTGTTTTTT
CDR3: CASSPTTNEKLFF

V: TRBV7-9
size: few
length: 14
D: -
J: TRBJ2-5
DNA: TGTGCCAGCAGCTTAGTTACGGGGGCGGAGACCCAGTACTTC
CDR3: CASSLVTGAETQYF

V: TRBV2
size: -
length: 15
D: -
J: TRBJ2-2
DNA: TGTGCCAGCAGACAACAGACAGGAAGCACCGGGGAGCTGTTTTTT
CDR3: CASRQQTGSTGELFF

V: TRBV18
size: few
length: 15
D: -
J: TRBJ1-5
DNA: TGTGCCAGCTCATCGGTCGTCCGGGGCAATCAGCCCCAGCATTTT
CDR3: CASSSVVRGNQPQHF

V: TRBV7-9
size: medium-sized
length: 14
D: -
J: TRBJ2-3
DNA: TGTGCCAGCAGCTTACCGCGGGTAACAGATACGCAGTATTTT
CDR3: CASSLPRVTDTQYF

V: TRBV5-1
size: -
length: 16
D: -
J: TRBJ2-7
DNA: TGCGCCAGCAGGATGCCCGGGGGTCCAAGCTCCTACGAGCAGTACTTC
CDR3: CASRMPGGPSSYEQYF

V: TRBV29-1
size: many
length: 12
D: -
J: TRBJ2-5
DNA: TGCAGCGTCGGTTACCCACAAGAGACCCAGTACTTC
CDR3: CSVGYPQETQYF

V: TRBV6-6
size: few
length: 11
D: -
J: TRBJ1-1
DNA: TGTGCCAGCAGTCTAGGAAGGGAAGCTTTCTTT
CDR3: CASSLGREAFF

V: TRBV6-7
size: few
length: 19
D: -
J: TRBJ1-5
DNA: TGTGCCAGCAGTTACTCGCAAGGCCGTGGGTGGTCTCAGAATCAGCCCCAGCATTTT
CDR3: CASSYSQGRGWSQNQPQHF

V: TRBV5-5
size: -
length: 13
D: -
J: TRBJ1-4
DNA: TGTGCCAGCAGCTTGGGTGTTAATGAAAAACTGTTTTTT
CDR3: CASSLGVNEKLFF

V: TRBV7-2
size: -
length: 14
D: -
J: TRBJ2-7
DNA: TGTGCCAGCAGCCAGCAGCGGCTGTCGGGGGAGCAGTACTTC
CDR3: CASSQQRLSGEQYF

V: TRBV6-5
size: -
length: 15
D: TRBD1
J: TRBJ1-3
DNA: TGTGCCAGCAGTTCGGACAGGGGTTACGGAAACACCATATATTTT
CDR3: CASSSDRGYGNTIYF

V: TRBV5-4
size: few
length: 13
D: -
J: TRBJ1-1
DNA: TGTGCCAGCAGCTTGAGGGGGAGGCCTGAAGCTTTCTTT
CDR3: CASSLRGRPEAFF

V: TRBV7-3
size: many
length: 12
D: -
J: TRBJ2-3
DNA: TGTGCCAGCAGCTTAAATGGCGTTCTGCAGTATTTT
CDR3: CASSLNGVLQYF

V: TRBV4-3
size: -
length: 15
D: -
J: TRBJ1-2
DNA: TGCGCCAGCAGCCAAGATTTATGGCAGAACTATGGCTACACCTTC
CDR3: CASSQDLWQNYGYTF

V: TRBV5-1
size: many
length: 17
D: TRBD2
J: TRBJ2-1
DNA: TGCGCCAGCAGTCCCTCTAGCGGCGGTACGTCCTACAATGAGCAGTTCTTC
CDR3: CASSPSSGGTSYNEQFF

V: TRBV4-2
size: many
length: 15
D: -
J: TRBJ2-7
DNA: TGTGCCAGCAGCCAAGTTCCCGGACAGTCCCACGAGCAGTACTTC
CDR3: CASSQVPGQSHEQYF

V: TRBV7-9
size: -
length: 17
D: -
J: TRBJ2-3
DNA: TGTGCCAGCAGCCCACCCCCCTGGAGGATGAGTACAGATACGCAGTATTTT
CDR3: CASSPPPWRMSTDTQYF

V: TRBV28
size: few
length: 15
D: -
J: TRBJ2-2
DNA: TGTGCCAGCAGTCCATCAGCAGGCACCACCGGGGAGCTGTTTTTT
CDR3: CASSPSAGTTGELFF

V: TRBV5-1
size: many
length: 17
D: TRBD2
J: TRBJ2-1
DNA: TGCGCCAGCAGCTCGCCAACCTTAGCGGGGGCCGTCAATGAGCAGTTCTTC
CDR3: CASSSPTLAGAVNEQFF

V: TRBV4-1
size: -
length: 19
D: -
J: TRBJ2-5
DNA: TGCGCCAGCAGCCAAGCTGGTATCCGGCTTGGGGGCCTACAAGAGACCCAGTACTTC
CDR3: CASSQAGIRLGGLQETQYF

V: TRBV7-6
size: many
length: 16
D: -
J: TRBJ2-1
DNA: TGTGCCAGCAGCCCGAGCACAGGGGACTACTACAATGAGCAGTTCTTC
CDR3: CASSPSTGDYYNEQFF

V: TRBV4-3
size: few
length: 15
D: -
J: TRBJ2-3
DNA: TGCGCCAGCAGCCAAGGTCCAGGGCTCACAGATACGCAGTATTTT
CDR3: CASSQGPGLTDTQYF

V: TRBV20-1
size: few
length: 16
D: TRBD1
J: TRBJ1-4
DNA: TGCAGTGCTAGAGATTCAGGGGGCGAGTCTAATGAAAAACTGTTTTTT
CDR3: CSARDSGGESNEKLFF

V: TRBV15
size: many
length: 14
D: -
J: TRBJ2-1
DNA: TGTGCCACCAGCAGAGATGGAGCTAGCTCTAAGCAGTTCTTC
CDR3: CATSRDGASSKQFF

V: TRBV29-1
size: few
length: 12
D: -
J: TRBJ2-2
DNA: TGCAGCGTTATGGTTGTGGCCGGGGAGCTGTTTTTT
CDR3: CSVMVVAGELFF

V: TRBV11-2
size: -
length: 13
D: -
J: TRBJ2-5
DNA: TGTGCCAGCAGCTTAGGGGCTTGGGAGACCCAGTACTTC
CDR3: CASSLGAWETQYF

V: TRBV7-2
size: -
length: 13
D: -
J: TRBJ2-5
DNA: TGTGCCAGCAGCACAGGGAAACAAGAGACCCAGTACTTC
CDR3: CASSTGKQETQYF

V: TRBV4-3
size: few
length: 16
D: TRBD2
J: TRBJ2-1
DNA: TGCGCCAGCAGCCAAGGGGTACTAGCGGGGGGCGATGAGCAGTTCTTC
CDR3: CASSQGVLAGGDEQFF

V: TRBV5-6
size: -
length: 13
D: TRBD1
J: TRBJ2-7
DNA: TGTGCCAGCAGCGCGGACAGGGTGCGGGAGCAGTACTTC
CDR3: CASSADRVREQYF

V: TRBV19
size: once
length: 14
D: TRBD2
J: TRBJ2-5
DNA: TGTGCCAGTAGGACTAGCGGTCCATCTACGACCCAGTACTTC
CDR3: CASRTSGPSTTQYF

V: TRBV5-5
size: many
length: 13
D: -
J: TRBJ2-1
DNA: TGTGCCAGCAGCTTGGAGTGGGTCGGTGAGCAGTTCTTC
CDR3: CASSLEWVGEQFF

V: TRBV9
size: -
length: 15
D: -
J: TRBJ2-3
DNA: TGTGCCAGCAGCCCTTCTGCAGCCAGCACAGATACGCAGTATTTT
CDR3: CASSPSAASTDTQYF

V: TRBV9
size: few
length: 13
D: -
J: TRBJ2-5
DNA: TGTGCCAGCAGCGCGTGGGCCCAAGAGACCCAGTACTTC
CDR3: CASSAWAQETQYF

V: TRBV5-1
size: -
length: 13
D: -
J: TRBJ1-1
DNA: TGCGCCAGCAGCTTGTCAGGGGACACTGAAGCTTTCTTT
CDR3: CASSLSGDTEAFF

V: TRBV7-2
size: -
length: 14
D: TRBD1
J: TRBJ1-1
DNA: TGTGCCAGCAACCCAGGGGGCGCGGAGAGAGAAGCTTTCTTT
CDR3: CASNPGGAEREAFF